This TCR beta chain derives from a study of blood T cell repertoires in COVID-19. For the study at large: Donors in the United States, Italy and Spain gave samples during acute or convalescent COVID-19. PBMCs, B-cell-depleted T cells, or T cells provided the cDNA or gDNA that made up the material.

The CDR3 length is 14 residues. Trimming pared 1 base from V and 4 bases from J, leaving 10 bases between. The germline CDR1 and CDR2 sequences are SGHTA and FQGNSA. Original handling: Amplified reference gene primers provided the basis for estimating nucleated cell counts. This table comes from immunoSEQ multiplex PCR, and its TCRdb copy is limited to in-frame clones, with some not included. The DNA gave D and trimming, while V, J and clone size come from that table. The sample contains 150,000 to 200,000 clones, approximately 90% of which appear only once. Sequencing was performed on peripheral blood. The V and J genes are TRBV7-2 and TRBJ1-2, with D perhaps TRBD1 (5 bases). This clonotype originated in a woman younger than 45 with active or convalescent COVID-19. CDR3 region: CASSLEGLGYGYTF. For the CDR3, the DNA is TGTGCCAGCAGCTTAGAGGGGTTGGGCTATGGCTACACCTTC.